These 32 T cell receptor beta chains were all obtained from the same sample, sequenced in a study of blood T cell repertoires in COVID-19. Data came from immunoSEQ multiplex PCR; TCRdb stores just in-frame clones and leaves some out. The table records a few hundred thousand clones, more than 80% of them present only once. Sequencing was carried out using peripheral blood. These receptor sequences come from a woman aged 45-65 years with COVID-19, enrolled during active disease.

This sequence joins TRBV19 and TRBJ2-5, with 11 bases lining up with TRBD1. This CDR3 has 15 residues. Germline V gives CDR1 LNHDA, CDR2 SQIVND (reference sequence). V was clipped by 5 bases and J by 6 bases; unmatched bases: 8. CDR3 amino acids: CASSSRTGGLKTQYF. The CDR3 DNA follows: TGTGCCAGTAGTTCACGGACAGGGGGCTTAAAGACCCAGTACTTC.

This chain connects TRBV9 to TRBJ2-2, with 10 positions matching TRBD2. CDR3 length: 16 amino acids. CDR1 is SGDLS and CDR2 is YYNGEE in the germline V gene. Germline trimming cut 0 bases from V and 7 bases from J; bases unmatched to any gene: 6. CDR3 nucleotides: TGTGCCAGCAGCGTAGTGTCTAGCGGGAGTGGCGGGGAGCTGTTTTTT. This sequence encodes CASSVVSSGSGGELFF.

This sequence joins TRBV5-1 and TRBJ2-7, with TRBD1 matching 8 bases. Germline V CDR1 and CDR2: SGHRS, YFSETQ. V was clipped by 0 bases and J by 3 bases; unmatched bases: 5. This CDR3 is built from 15 residues. The CDR3 is CASSLGDRGGYEQYF. CDR3 DNA sequence: TGCGCCAGCAGCTTGGGAGACAGGGGAGGCTACGAGCAGTACTTC.

This clone has just one count. This chain joins TRBV3-1 (or the pseudogene TRBV3-2) and TRBJ1-2; 10 nucleotides line up with TRBD1. Germline-derived CDR1 and CDR2 are LGHDT and YNNKEL (reference sequence). CDR3 size: 16 residues. The trim removed 4 bases at V and 5 bases at J, leaving 10 bases unmatched. The CDR3 here is CASSPQVGTGVYGYTF. CDR3 in DNA: TGTGCCAGCAGCCCACAAGTAGGGACAGGGGTTTATGGCTACACCTTC.

The rearrangement uses TRBV2 and TRBJ1-6; D not certain. CDR1 and CDR2 (germline): SNHLY, FYNNEI. CDR3 length: 14 residues. V was cut by 7 bases and J by 5 bases, with 12 bases left in between. In DNA, the CDR3 is TGTGCCAGCAAGGAGGGCCTCCATAATTCACCCCTCCACTTT. This sequence encodes CASKEGLHNSPLHF.

The chain is built from TRBV6-4 and TRBJ2-7; D may be TRBD1 (5 bases). The V and J ends lost 9 bases and 2 bases respectively, with 23 bases between them. The length of the CDR3 is 16 residues. Per the germline V gene, CDR1 is MRHNA and CDR2 is SNTAGT. This CDR3 is CASWGTPGSRAYEQYF. In DNA form, the CDR3 reads TGTGCCAGTTGGGGAACTCCAGGGTCTAGGGCCTACGAGCAGTACTTC.

CDR3 sequence (DNA): TGTGCCACCAGCAAGGACAGGGTTGCAACTAATGAAAAACTGTTTTTT. Amino acid sequence: CATSKDRVATNEKLFF. This rearrangement joins TRBV15 to TRBJ1-4; 8 bases are a match to TRBD1. The CDR3 covers 16 residues. The V and J ends lost 4 bases and 0 bases, in that order; junction bases with no gene match: 4. Looked up from germline, CDR1 is LNHNV and CDR2 is YYDKDF (reference sequence).

This clone has a handful of counts. The chain employs TRBV29-1 and TRBJ1-5; TRBD1 agrees at 7 bases. The CDR3 is 15 amino acids. Trimming at V came to 5 bases and at J to 3 bases, leaving 10 bases not matched to a gene. CDR1 is SQVTM and CDR2 is ANQGSEA in the germline V gene. CDR3 residues: CSVSPTGNLNQPQHF. The CDR3 DNA sequence: TGCAGCGTTTCGCCGACAGGGAATCTCAATCAGCCCCAGCATTTT.

The chain links TRBV9 to TRBJ1-2; 8 nucleotides match TRBD1. Germline V gene lookup returns CDR1 SGDLS and CDR2 YYNGEE. The V gene end was trimmed by 0 bases and the J gene end by 3 bases; junction bases not matched to a gene: 10. The CDR3 has 17 residues. The CDR3 DNA is TGTGCCAGCAGCGTAGAGGGGACAGGTAGTGGATACTATGGCTACACCTTC. It specifies CASSVEGTGSGYYGYTF.

V gene TRBV29-1 combines with J gene TRBJ1-5; TRBD1 matches 8 bases. Trimming removed 6 bases from V and 6 bases from J; junction bases left unmatched: 4. CDR1 and CDR2 from the germline V gene are SQVTM and ANQGSEA. The CDR3 is made up of 12 amino acids. The CDR3 coding sequence is TGCAGCGTCCGGACAGGGAGTCAGCCCCAGCATTTT. Protein sequence: CSVRTGSQPQHF. Full variable domain (rest looked up from reference TRBV29-1 and TRBJ1-5): SAVISQKPSRDICQRGTSLTIQCQVDSQVTMMFWYRQQPGQSLTLIATANQGSEATYESGFVIDKFPISRPNLTFSTLTVSNMSPEDSSIYLCSVRTGSQPQHFGDGTRLSIL.

The V gene is TRBV6-5, the J gene TRBJ1-2, with D uncertain. Germline CDR1 MNHEY, CDR2 SVGAGI. The CDR3 has 10 amino acids. V was pared by 6 bases and J by 5 bases, with 4 bases between. In nucleotides, the CDR3 is TGTGCCAGCAGCTCTTATGGCTACACCTTC. This translates into CASSSYGYTF.

This rearrangement joins TRBV14 to TRBJ1-1; D remains ambiguous. Trimming removed 0 bases at V and 10 bases at J, with 15 bases between. Looked up from germline, CDR1 is SGHDN and CDR2 is FVKESK. This CDR3 contains 14 residues. As DNA, the CDR3 is TGTGCCAGCAGCCAAGAAACAGTTACGCGTCGAGCTTTCTTT. It yields the protein CASSQETVTRRAFF.

The V gene is TRBV29-1, the J gene TRBJ1-1, with D hard to call. With 3 bases removed from V and 5 bases from J, the gap between germline ends came to 16 bases. The germline V gene encodes CDR1 SQVTM and CDR2 ANQGSEA. This CDR3 is 14 amino acids long. The CDR3 DNA sequence: TGCAGCGTTGAGGAGATAGGATATACTACTGAAGCTTTCTTT. Translation gives CSVEEIGYTTEAFF.

This clone showed up just once. The gene calls are TRBV5-5 and TRBJ2-7; 11 bases match TRBD2. The CDR3 length is 16 residues. V was clipped by 3 bases and J by 1 base; unmatched bases: 6. CDR1 is SGHKS and CDR2 is YYEKEE in the germline V gene (reference sequence). For the CDR3, the DNA is TGTGCCAGCAGCTCGGGACTAGCGGTCTTTTCCTACGAGCAGTACTTC. It is translated as CASSSGLAVFSYEQYF.

CDR3 sequence reads: CASSMSSGVHEQYF. DNA of the CDR3: TGTGCCAGCTCAATGTCGTCCGGGGTCCACGAGCAGTACTTC. The V gene is TRBV18, the J gene TRBJ2-7, with D possibly TRBD2 on 5 matching bases. V was pared by 5 bases and J by 5 bases, with 16 bases between. The CDR3 runs 14 residues. Germline lookup yields CDR1 KGHSH and CDR2 LQKENI.

V usage is TRBV11-2 and J usage is TRBJ2-7, with 7 bases aligning to TRBD2. The CDR3 extends over 17 amino acids. The V gene end was trimmed by 2 bases and the J gene end by 1 base; junction bases not matched to a gene: 11. Germline-derived CDR1 and CDR2 are SGHAT and FQNNGV. The CDR3 loop reads CASSLNVGGRGSYEQYF. Written as DNA, the CDR3 is TGTGCCAGCAGCTTAAACGTTGGAGGGAGGGGATCCTACGAGCAGTACTTC. Full variable domain (missing parts from reference TRBV11-2 and TRBJ2-7): EAGVAQSPRYKIIEKRQSVAFWCNPISGHATLYWYQQILGQGPKLLIQFQNNGVVDDSQLPKDRFSAERLKGVDSTLKIQPAKLEDSAVYLCASSLNVGGRGSYEQYFGPGTRLTVT.

The genes are TRBV3-1 (or the pseudogene TRBV3-2) and TRBJ2-1; a weak D match, TRBD2 (6 bases). The CDR3 sequence is 15 residues long. The V gene lost 6 bases and the J gene lost 9 bases, with 21 bases spanning the gap. Germline V gene lookup returns CDR1 LGHDT and CDR2 YNNKEL (reference sequence). The DNA for the CDR3 is TGTGCCAGCAGTGCTCTAACGCAAATCGGGGGTGAGCAGTTCTTC. It specifies CASSALTQIGGEQFF.

The chain links TRBV5-4 to TRBJ2-5; tentatively, D is TRBD2 (6 bases). V dropped 4 bases and J dropped 5 bases, with 12 bases sitting between them. In germline, CDR1 is SGHNT, CDR2 YYREEE (reference sequence). This CDR3 spans 13 amino acids. The CDR3 is CASSKPTSETQYF. In DNA form, the CDR3 reads TGTGCCAGCAGCAAACCGACTAGTGAGACCCAGTACTTC.

This clone has only a few counts. V gene TRBV5-1 combines with J gene TRBJ1-6; 10 bases map to TRBD1. With 0 bases clipped from V and 9 bases from J, the junction kept 0 bases outside the gene matches. Germline CDR1 is SGHRS and CDR2 is YFSETQ. This CDR3 has 14 amino acids. CDR3: CASSLGQGASPLHF. CDR3 nucleotides: TGCGCCAGCAGCTTGGGACAGGGGGCTTCACCCCTCCACTTT.

This chain uses TRBV7-2 with TRBJ1-5, with 8 bases lining up with TRBD1. The CDR3 spans 13 residues. V lost 5 bases, J lost 4 bases, and 1 base stayed unmatched. CDR1 and CDR2 from the germline V gene are SGHTA and FQGNSA. This CDR3 reads CASSRDRNQPQHF. As DNA, the CDR3 is TGTGCCAGCAGCCGGGACAGGAATCAGCCCCAGCATTTT.

This clone appeared once. This sequence joins TRBV4-1 and TRBJ1-5, with unresolved D. CDR3 length equals 15 residues. V was pared by 1 base and J by 4 bases, with 11 bases between. Germline assignment: CDR1 MGHRA and CDR2 YSYEKL. The CDR3 region is CASSQVTRVNQPQHF. The DNA for the CDR3 is TGCGCCAGCAGCCAAGTTACGAGGGTGAATCAGCCCCAGCATTTT.

Details on this clone: The same CDR3 also results from other DNA sequences found in this sample. V and J are TRBV5-6 and TRBJ2-7, with TRBD1 as a possible D gene (5 bases). This CDR3 has 12 residues. Germline V gene lookup returns CDR1 SGHDT and CDR2 YYEEEE. With 2 bases removed from V and 3 bases from J, the gap between germline ends came to 6 bases. CDR3 in DNA: TGTGCCAGCAGCTTAACAGGCTACGAGCAGTACTTC. Its translation: CASSLTGYEQYF.

The J gene is TRBJ1-1, the V gene TRBV7-2; D is possibly TRBD1 (5 bases). Trimming shortened V by 1 base and J by 1 base, and 10 bases separated the two germline ends. The CDR3 runs 15 residues. Per the germline V gene, CDR1 is SGHTA and CDR2 is FQGNSA. The CDR3 loop reads CASSLGRQPNTEAFF. As DNA, the CDR3 is TGTGCCAGCAGCTTAGGTAGACAGCCGAACACTGAAGCTTTCTTT.

To note about this clone: This CDR3 is also generated by other DNA sequences in the sample. This chain links TRBV9 with TRBJ2-3, with 7 bases matching TRBD2. This CDR3 spans 14 amino acids. In germline, CDR1 is SGDLS, CDR2 YYNGEE. V trimming: 4 bases; J trimming: 2 bases; junction bases outside the gene matches: 4. This CDR3 is CASSFGTNTDTQYF. The CDR3 DNA is TGTGCCAGCAGCTTTGGGACTAACACAGATACGCAGTATTTT.

The chain links TRBV19 to TRBJ2-7; 7 nucleotides match TRBD1. The germline CDR1 and CDR2 sequences are LNHDA and SQIVND (reference sequence). Trimming at V came to 6 bases and at J to 4 bases, leaving 9 bases not matched to a gene. This CDR3 region has 14 residues. As DNA, the CDR3 is TGTGCCAGTAGCCCCCCCCGGGACAGATACGAGCAGTACTTC. Amino acids: CASSPPRDRYEQYF.

V and J are TRBV5-1 and TRBJ1-4; 8 bases fit TRBD1. CDR1 and CDR2 (germline): SGHRS, YFSETQ. CDR3 size: 15 residues. V trimming: 4 bases; J trimming: 5 bases; junction bases outside the gene matches: 7. CDR3 in amino acids: CASSLGRTGNEKLFF. The CDR3 DNA reads TGCGCCAGCAGCCTTGGACGGACAGGGAATGAAAAACTGTTTTTT. The whole variable domain, remainder taken from reference TRBV5-1 and TRBJ1-4, is KAGVTQTPRYLIKTRGQQVTLSCSPISGHRSVSWYQQTPGQGLQFLFEYFSETQRNKGNFPGRFSGRQFSNSRSEMNVSTLELGDSALYLCASSLGRTGNEKLFFGSGTQLSVL.

The rearrangement joins TRBV7-9 to TRBJ1-1; D unresolved. CDR1 and CDR2 (germline): SEHNR, FQNEAQ (reference sequence). The V and J ends lost 2 bases and 2 bases respectively, with 9 bases between them. The CDR3 sequence is 14 residues long. The CDR3 here is CASSLIPKNTEAFF. The CDR3 DNA reads TGTGCCAGCAGCTTAATCCCAAAAAACACTGAAGCTTTCTTT.

The rearrangement links TRBV18 to TRBJ2-5, with 9 nucleotides matching TRBD2. This CDR3 spans 15 amino acids. Germline trimming cut 4 bases from V and 4 bases from J; bases unmatched to any gene: 7. Germline values: CDR1 KGHSH, CDR2 LQKENI. The CDR3 loop is CASSRIAGVGETQYF. The CDR3 DNA reads as TGTGCCAGCTCACGCATAGCGGGAGTTGGAGAGACCCAGTACTTC. The full variable domain, its missing parts supplied by reference TRBV18 and TRBJ2-5, is NAGVMQNPRHLVRRRGQEARLRCSPMKGHSHVYWYRQLPEEGLKFMVYLQKENIIDESGMPKERFSAEFPKEGPSILRIQQVVRGDSAAYFCASSRIAGVGETQYFGPGTRLLVL.

This clone came up once. The rearrangement uses TRBV6-6 and TRBJ2-5, with TRBD2 identical over 9 bases. Trimming took 5 bases from V and 1 from J; bases not matched to a gene: 11. The CDR3 extends over 17 amino acids. CDR1 and CDR2 from the germline V gene are MNHNY and SVGAGI (reference sequence). The CDR3 reads CASSQALAGPLQETQYF. In DNA form, the CDR3 reads TGTGCCAGCAGTCAGGCCCTAGCGGGACCACTCCAAGAGACCCAGTACTTC.

This clone showed up just once. This chain links TRBV18 with TRBJ2-1, with 7 positions matching TRBD2. The germline gives CDR1 KGHSH, CDR2 LQKENI. Unmatched junction bases numbered 13, after V lost 8 bases and J lost 9 bases. The CDR3 sequence is 14 residues long. CDR3 loop: CASHKGGGRGEQFF. The CDR3 bases are TGTGCCAGCCACAAGGGTGGCGGGAGAGGTGAGCAGTTCTTC.

Many counts were recorded for this clone. The chain recombines TRBV4-1 with TRBJ2-7; TRBD1 agrees at 9 bases. V gave up 1 base and J gave up 4 bases; unmatched junction bases: 8. Germline lookup yields CDR1 MGHRA and CDR2 YSYEKL. The CDR3 runs to 16 residues. This chain's CDR3 is CASSQGQGQGIYEQYF. The CDR3 region has the DNA TGCGCCAGCAGCCAAGGTCAAGGACAGGGGATATACGAGCAGTACTTC.

The V call is TRBV3-1 (or the pseudogene TRBV3-2), the J call TRBJ2-1; TRBD2 agrees at 14 bases. Germline V gives CDR1 LGHDT, CDR2 YNNKEL (reference sequence). The CDR3 covers 17 residues. V was clipped by 4 bases and J by 5 bases; unmatched bases: 7. The CDR3 loop reads CASSRTGLAGGNNEQFF. The DNA of the CDR3 is TGTGCCAGCAGCCGAACTGGACTAGCGGGAGGTAACAATGAGCAGTTCTTC.